This T cell receptor beta chain was sequenced for a study of blood T cell repertoires in COVID-19. The Seattle site enrolled patients during active infection and followed them longitudinally. Germline values: CDR1 KGHSH, CDR2 LQKENI. V was clipped by 0 bases and J by 5 bases; unmatched bases: 6. The CDR3 has 15 amino acids. The repertoire was sequenced with immunoSEQ multiplex PCR; TCRdb's copy has only in-frame clones and lacks some. Among 150,000 to 190,000 clones, around 84% were seen once, and the ten largest hold 7% to 10%. The source material was peripheral blood. The TCR sequence derives from a woman aged 55-69 years with COVID-19, enrolled during active disease. This sequence joins TRBV18 and TRBJ2-5; 7 bases align to TRBD1. CDR3 DNA sequence: TGTGCCAGCTCACCACCGGGACAGCAGAAGGAGACCCAGTACTTC. Translation gives CASSPPGQQKETQYF. Variable domain in full (rest from reference TRBV18 and TRBJ2-5): NAGVMQNPRHLVRRRGQEARLRCSPMKGHSHVYWYRQLPEEGLKFMVYLQKENIIDESGMPKERFSAEFPKEGPSILRIQQVVRGDSAAYFCASSPPGQQKETQYFGPGTRLLVL.